These 6 T cell receptor beta chains share one sample of origin, sequenced in a study of cytomegalovirus exposure and HLA in healthy donors (dated by TCRdb to 2016 to 2017). The library was made by the immunoSEQ multiplex PCR assay. The multiplex PCR relied on a mix of 60 forward primers for TCR Vbeta segments and 13 reverse primers for TCR Jbeta segments. The immuneACCESS repertoire file appears here via TCRdb, limited to in-frame rearrangements. These files lack a portion of the clones; in checked studies, under half of the deficit traces to unresolved V genes, and the cause of the others is not known. This sample holds some 62,000 clones; roughly 86% were observed only once. The ten largest clones add up to approximately 1.3% of the sample. Material: PBMCs. The receptors were gathered from a man aged 18 to 35 in good health and CMV-seronegative.

This chain uses TRBV11-2 with TRBJ2-7; D ambiguous. There are 13 residues in the CDR3. CDR1 is SGHAT and CDR2 is FQNNGV in the germline V gene. V dropped 0 bases and J dropped 2 bases, with 5 bases sitting between them. DNA of the CDR3: TGTGCCAGCAGCTTAGAACCGGCCTACGAGCAGTACTTC. Amino acid sequence: CASSLEPAYEQYF.

The chain links TRBV6-1 to TRBJ1-4, with unresolved D. The ends were cut back, 7 bases at V and 4 bases at J, with 13 bases in the middle. The CDR3 has 14 residues. Germline-derived CDR1 and CDR2 are MNHNS and SASEGT. Here the CDR3 DNA reads TGTGCCAGCATTAAACAGACGGATAATGAAAAACTGTTTTTT. As protein: CASIKQTDNEKLFF.

This rearrangement joins TRBV7-2 to TRBJ2-7; tentatively, D is TRBD2 (6 bases). Per germline, CDR1 SGHTA and CDR2 FQGNSA. With 7 bases removed from V and 2 bases from J, the gap between germline ends came to 15 bases. The CDR3 is 14 amino acids. CDR3: CASTYDSGPYEQYF. DNA of the CDR3: TGTGCCAGCACCTACGATAGCGGACCCTACGAGCAGTACTTC.

V gene TRBV28 combines with J gene TRBJ1-4; D might be TRBD1 (5 bases). The CDR3 consists of 12 residues. V was shortened by 5 bases and J by 12 bases, with 13 bases between the two germline ends. Per germline, CDR1 MDHEN and CDR2 SYDVKM. The CDR3 nucleotides read TGTGCCAGCAGTCCAGATTCGGGGGAACTGTTTTTT. Its protein is CASSPDSGELFF.

The V gene is TRBV11-3, the J gene TRBJ2-2; TRBD2 matches 14 bases. V dropped 5 bases and J dropped 6; count of bases not matched to a gene: 5. This CDR3 is built from 16 residues. Germline V gene sequence: CDR1 SGHNT, CDR2 YENEEA. CDR3 DNA sequence: TGTGCCAGCAGCCCCCGACTAGCGGGGGGGCCCGGGGAGCTGTTTTTT. As protein: CASSPRLAGGPGELFF.

V is TRBV29-1 and J is TRBJ2-3; possible D gene TRBD2, 6 bases. Germline values: CDR1 SQVTM, CDR2 ANQGSEA. CDR3 length equals 12 residues. Trimming removed 4 bases from V and 4 bases from J, with 9 bases in between. CDR3 in DNA: TGCAGCGTTGGGAGGGGCCCAGATACGCAGTATTTT. Encoded protein: CSVGRGPDTQYF.